This TCR beta chain was retrieved from a study of tumor-infiltrating lymphocytes in primary liver carcinoma. Germline loops: CDR1 SGHAT, CDR2 FQDESV (reference sequence). CDR3 length: 12 amino acids. The V and J ends lost 5 bases and 6 bases respectively, with 10 bases between them. Total RNA (roughly 0.45 ug) served as template for TCR beta cDNA synthesis primed by a constant-region primer. Three-round nested multiplex PCR performed with slightly modified ARM-PCR produced the TCR beta libraries. Both of the initial two PCR rounds ran for approximately 11 cycles and employed TRBV1-TRBV30 forward primers alongside a C-beta reverse primer. TCRdb passed the multiplex PCR reads through MiXCR, listing each CDR3 protein once. There are approximately 310,000 distinct CDR3 sequences in the sample; 55% to 65% occur only once, and approximately 9.4% lies in the top ten. Germline DNA was extracted alongside blood RNA, which was obtained from unsorted whole blood.

Study-wide points: Tumor-adjacent and tumor-blood pairs shared a smaller degree of overlap than tumor region pairs.

About this clonotype itself: Its target is unknown.

The chain joins TRBV11-1 to TRBJ1-1; D gene ambiguous. The sequence came from a man in his forties with primary liver carcinoma and hepatitis B virus infection. Input material: peripheral blood. The CDR3 region is CASSHGEAEAFF. Written as DNA, the CDR3 is TGTGCCAGCAGCCACGGGGAAGCTGAAGCTTTCTTT.